This T cell receptor (beta chain) was sequenced during a study of cytomegalovirus exposure and HLA in healthy donors. Study results and caveats: The study labeled fewer than 200 TCR beta chains cytomegalovirus-associated. Analysis performed later found more than 15,000 TCR beta sequences associated with HLA alleles at 0.05 false discovery rate. The authors assumed roughly uniform sequencing depth across donors for presence/absence analyses.

13 Jbeta primers and 60 Vbeta primers were used for the PCR. Assay: immunoSEQ multiplex PCR; the TCRdb copy retains only in-frame clones and omits some. Of roughly 80,000 clones listed, about 80% are singletons. Donors were nominally healthy when sampled, though unrecorded immune exposures were likely. The CDR3 covers 16 residues. Germline V gene sequence: CDR1 SGHRS, CDR2 YFSETQ. V lost 0 bases, J lost 4 bases, and 8 bases stayed unmatched. About this clone itself: What it binds is unknown.

The sequencing sample was made of PBMCs. The genes are TRBV5-1 and TRBJ2-7; 9 nucleotides agree with TRBD2. This sequence originates from a man aged 35-49 years in good health and CMV-seronegative. The DNA of the CDR3 is TGCGCCAGCAGCTTGGCAATCGCTAGCGGGGAATACGAGCAGTACTTC. Protein sequence: CASSLAIASGEYEQYF.